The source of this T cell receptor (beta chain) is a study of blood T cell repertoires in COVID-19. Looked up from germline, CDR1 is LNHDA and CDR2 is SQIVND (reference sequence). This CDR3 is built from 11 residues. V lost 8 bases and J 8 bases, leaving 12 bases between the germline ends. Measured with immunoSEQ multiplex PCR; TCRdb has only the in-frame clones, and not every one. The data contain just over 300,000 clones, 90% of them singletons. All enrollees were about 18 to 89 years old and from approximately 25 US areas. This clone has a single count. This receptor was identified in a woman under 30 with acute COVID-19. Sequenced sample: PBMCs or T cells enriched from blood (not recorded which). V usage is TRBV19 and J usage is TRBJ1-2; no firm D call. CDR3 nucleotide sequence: TGTGCCAGTGTCGAGGCGGCGGGCTACACCTTC. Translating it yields CASVEAAGYTF.